The T cell receptor (beta chain) described here comes from a study of tumor and adjacent non-tumor tissue in lung cancer. Looking at the study overall: Each sample yielded around 4 million productive TCRbeta reads on average. General study results and limits: Tumor repertoires had a smaller top 100 clone share than normal lung. Compared with tumor, normal lung showed significantly lower TCR diversity.

Three rounds of nested PCR, following a modified ARM-PCR protocol, produced the TCRbeta library. Each CDR3 protein is one row after TCRdb ran MiXCR on the multiplex PCR reads. The table records 65,000 to 80,000 distinct CDR3 sequences, 55% to 85% of them present only once. The CDR3 sequence is 12 residues long. The germline CDR1 and CDR2 sequences are DFQATT and SNEGSKA (reference sequence). In regard to this clonotype: Antigen specificity is unknown. An end of the junction differs from the germline gene, which may be a read error.

No cell sorting was done before RNA was extracted from the tissue. The sequence came from a man aged 55 to 70 with non-small cell lung cancer. The sample was lung tumor tissue. V and J are TRBV20-1 and TRBJ1-4; D may be TRBD1 (6 bases). The CDR3 loop is CSARQGPEKRFF. CDR3 nucleotide sequence: TGCAGTGCTAGACAGGGGCCTGAAAAACGGTTTTTT.